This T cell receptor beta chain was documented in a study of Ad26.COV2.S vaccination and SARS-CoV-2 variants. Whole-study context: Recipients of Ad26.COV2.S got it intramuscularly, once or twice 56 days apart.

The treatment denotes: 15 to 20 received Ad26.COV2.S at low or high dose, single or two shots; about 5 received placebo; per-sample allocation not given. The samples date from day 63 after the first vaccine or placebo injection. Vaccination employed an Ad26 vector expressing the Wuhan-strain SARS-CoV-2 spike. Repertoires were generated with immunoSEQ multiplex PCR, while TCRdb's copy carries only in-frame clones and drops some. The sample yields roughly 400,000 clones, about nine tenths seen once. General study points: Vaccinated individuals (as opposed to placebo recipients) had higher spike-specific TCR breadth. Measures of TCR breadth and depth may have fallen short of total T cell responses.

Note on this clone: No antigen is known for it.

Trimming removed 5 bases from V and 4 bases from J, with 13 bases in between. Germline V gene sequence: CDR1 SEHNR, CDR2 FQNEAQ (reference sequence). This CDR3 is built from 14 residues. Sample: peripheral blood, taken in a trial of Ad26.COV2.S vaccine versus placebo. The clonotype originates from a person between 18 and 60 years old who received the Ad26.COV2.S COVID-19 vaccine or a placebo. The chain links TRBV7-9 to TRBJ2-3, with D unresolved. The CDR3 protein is CASSMGELADTQYF. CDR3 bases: TGTGCCAGCAGCATGGGCGAATTGGCAGATACGCAGTATTTT.